These T cell receptor beta chains were read from a single sample in a study of technical replicates of blood from a handful of donors. TCRdb's copy holds only in-frame clones and misses some; the assay was immunoSEQ multiplex PCR. Counted here are approximately 99,000 clones, 95% to 97% occurring once; the ten biggest clones make up about 0.39%. Sequencing was done on a sample of T cells isolated from PBMCs. The receptor source for this set is a human donor in good health. CDR3s include the opening cysteine and the closing phenylalanine or tryptophan. A D gene is named only where the DNA matches it firmly. The size of a clone is reported for some rows only, either as once, few or many, or as a class for expanded clones.

d_call: TRBD1
v_call: TRBV9
j_call: TRBJ1-1
clone_size: few
cdr3_nt: TGTGCCAGCAGCCCCGGACAGGGTACTGAAGCTTTCTTT
cdr3_aa: CASSPGQGTEAFF

d_call: TRBD2
v_call: TRBV11-2
j_call: TRBJ2-7
clone_size: -
cdr3_nt: TGTGCCAGCAGCTTAGAAGCGGGAGGTAACTACGAGCAGTACTTC
cdr3_aa: CASSLEAGGNYEQYF

d_call: -
v_call: TRBV11-2
j_call: TRBJ1-3
clone_size: -
cdr3_nt: TGTGCCAGCAGCTTTCGGGAATCTGGAAACACCATATATTTT
cdr3_aa: CASSFRESGNTIYF

d_call: -
v_call: TRBV9
j_call: TRBJ2-7
clone_size: -
cdr3_nt: TGTGCCAGCAGCGTCTACGGGAGCTCCTACGAGCAGTACTTC
cdr3_aa: CASSVYGSSYEQYF

d_call: TRBD2
v_call: TRBV6-5
j_call: TRBJ2-7
clone_size: -
cdr3_nt: TGTGCCAGCAGTTACTCAGCGGGAGAGGGATACGAGCAGTACTTC
cdr3_aa: CASSYSAGEGYEQYF

d_call: TRBD1
v_call: TRBV27
j_call: TRBJ2-1
clone_size: -
cdr3_nt: TGTGCCAGTCTGACCGGGACAGGGGGCTACAATGAGCAGTTCTTC
cdr3_aa: CASLTGTGGYNEQFF

d_call: -
v_call: TRBV6-5
j_call: TRBJ1-1
clone_size: -
cdr3_nt: TGTGCCAGCAGTCCGACAGGCAGCACTGAAGCTTTCTTT
cdr3_aa: CASSPTGSTEAFF

d_call: -
v_call: TRBV5-6
j_call: TRBJ2-2
clone_size: -
cdr3_nt: TGTGCCAGCAGCCCACATCGCCCCGGAGCCGGGGAGCTGTTTTTT
cdr3_aa: CASSPHRPGAGELFF

d_call: -
v_call: TRBV2
j_call: TRBJ1-5
clone_size: -
cdr3_nt: TGTGCCAGCACTAGCCGGGGTCAGGATCAGCCCCAGCATTTT
cdr3_aa: CASTSRGQDQPQHF

d_call: -
v_call: TRBV7-8
j_call: TRBJ2-7
clone_size: -
cdr3_nt: TGTGCCAGCAGTCCAGAACAGGTCCTCTACGAGCAGTACTTC
cdr3_aa: CASSPEQVLYEQYF

d_call: TRBD2
v_call: TRBV7-9
j_call: TRBJ2-5
clone_size: -
cdr3_nt: TGTGCCAGCAGCTGGGGACTAGCGGGAGGGGAACAAGAGACCCAGTACTTC
cdr3_aa: CASSWGLAGGEQETQYF

d_call: TRBD1
v_call: TRBV18
j_call: TRBJ2-1
clone_size: -
cdr3_nt: TGTGCCAGCTCACCAAAAGACAGGGTAATAGATGAGCAGTTCTTC
cdr3_aa: CASSPKDRVIDEQFF

d_call: TRBD2
v_call: TRBV4-1
j_call: TRBJ2-5
clone_size: -
cdr3_nt: TGCGCCAGCAGCCAAGAACAACAGCGGGGAGAGACCCAGTACTTC
cdr3_aa: CASSQEQQRGETQYF

d_call: -
v_call: TRBV5-6
j_call: TRBJ2-1
clone_size: -
cdr3_nt: TGTGCCAGCAGCTTTTGGAGGGCCTCCTACAATGAGCAGTTCTTC
cdr3_aa: CASSFWRASYNEQFF

d_call: -
v_call: TRBV5-5
j_call: TRBJ2-5
clone_size: -
cdr3_nt: TGTGCCAGCAGCCAGGGACATTTCCAAGAGACCCAGTACTTC
cdr3_aa: CASSQGHFQETQYF

d_call: -
v_call: TRBV10-3
j_call: TRBJ2-7
clone_size: -
cdr3_nt: TGTGCCATCAGGGAACTGGACACCCTACACTACGAGCAGTACTTC
cdr3_aa: CAIRELDTLHYEQYF

d_call: TRBD2
v_call: TRBV4-1
j_call: TRBJ2-3
clone_size: -
cdr3_nt: TGCGCCAGCAGCCAAGAACCGGAGCGGGAGAGGGCGTCTAGCACAGATACGCAGTATTTT
cdr3_aa: CASSQEPERERASSTDTQYF

d_call: -
v_call: TRBV29-1
j_call: TRBJ1-1
clone_size: -
cdr3_nt: TGCAGCCCCACTGGGGGGATAGGAACTGAAGCTTTCTTT
cdr3_aa: CSPTGGIGTEAFF

d_call: -
v_call: TRBV6-1
j_call: TRBJ2-1
clone_size: -
cdr3_nt: TGTGCCACCAATAGACAGAGCTCCTACAATGAGCAGTTCTTC
cdr3_aa: CATNRQSSYNEQFF

d_call: -
v_call: TRBV6-1
j_call: TRBJ1-1
clone_size: -
cdr3_nt: TGTGCCAGCCGGGATTATCATGTGAACACTGAAGCTTTCTTT
cdr3_aa: CASRDYHVNTEAFF

d_call: TRBD1
v_call: TRBV2
j_call: TRBJ1-4
clone_size: -
cdr3_nt: TGTGCCAGCAGGCAAACAGGGGCGACTAATGAAAAACTGTTTTTT
cdr3_aa: CASRQTGATNEKLFF

d_call: TRBD2
v_call: TRBV6-5
j_call: TRBJ2-1
clone_size: -
cdr3_nt: TGTGCCAGCAGTTACTTGACTAGCGGGAGATACAATGAGCAGTTCTTC
cdr3_aa: CASSYLTSGRYNEQFF

d_call: -
v_call: TRBV19
j_call: TRBJ2-5
clone_size: -
cdr3_nt: TGTGCCAGTAGTATCTCTCACAAAGAAGAGACCCAGTACTTC
cdr3_aa: CASSISHKEETQYF

d_call: -
v_call: TRBV7-3
j_call: TRBJ1-1
clone_size: -
cdr3_nt: TGTGCCAGCAGCTTAACGGTGCGGAACACTGAAGCTTTCTTT
cdr3_aa: CASSLTVRNTEAFF

d_call: TRBD1
v_call: TRBV29-1
j_call: TRBJ2-1
clone_size: once
cdr3_nt: TGCAGCGTTGTACGTTTGCCGGGACAGGGATCCAATGAGCAGTTCTTC
cdr3_aa: CSVVRLPGQGSNEQFF

d_call: -
v_call: TRBV27
j_call: TRBJ2-5
clone_size: -
cdr3_nt: TGTGCCAGCAGTCCACTAGGGACACGGCAAGAGACCCAGTACTTC
cdr3_aa: CASSPLGTRQETQYF

d_call: -
v_call: TRBV14
j_call: TRBJ2-7
clone_size: -
cdr3_nt: TGTGCCAGCAGCCAAGAAATGTCACTTGAGCAGTACTTC
cdr3_aa: CASSQEMSLEQYF

d_call: TRBD1
v_call: TRBV7-6
j_call: TRBJ2-5
clone_size: -
cdr3_nt: TGTGCCAGCAGCTTAAGACAGGGTGGGCAAGAGACCCAGTACTTC
cdr3_aa: CASSLRQGGQETQYF

d_call: TRBD1
v_call: TRBV28
j_call: TRBJ1-5
clone_size: -
cdr3_nt: TGTGCCAGCAGTTCAGAGGGACAGGGCGATCAGCCCCAGCATTTT
cdr3_aa: CASSSEGQGDQPQHF

d_call: TRBD1
v_call: TRBV7-9
j_call: TRBJ1-2
clone_size: -
cdr3_nt: TGTGCCAGCAGCCCCGGACAGGGATTTGAATATGGCTACACCTTC
cdr3_aa: CASSPGQGFEYGYTF

d_call: -
v_call: TRBV6-4
j_call: TRBJ2-1
clone_size: -
cdr3_nt: TGTGCCAGCAGTGAAGGTAGCGGAGGGGTATGTGAGCAGTTCTTC
cdr3_aa: CASSEGSGGVCEQFF

d_call: TRBD1
v_call: TRBV27
j_call: TRBJ1-1
clone_size: -
cdr3_nt: TGTGCCAGCAGTTTGGACAGGGGGAATGTGAACACTGAAGCTTTCTTT
cdr3_aa: CASSLDRGNVNTEAFF

d_call: TRBD2
v_call: TRBV29-1
j_call: TRBJ2-7
clone_size: -
cdr3_nt: TGCAGCGCTCGTAGCGGGACGAAAATCGACGAGCAGTACTTC
cdr3_aa: CSARSGTKIDEQYF

d_call: -
v_call: TRBV11-3
j_call: TRBJ2-7
clone_size: -
cdr3_nt: TGTGCCAGCAGCTACGGGGGTCGTAGCTCCTACGAGCAGTACTTC
cdr3_aa: CASSYGGRSSYEQYF

d_call: TRBD1
v_call: TRBV7-3
j_call: TRBJ2-1
clone_size: -
cdr3_nt: TGTGCCAGCAGCTTAGGACAGGGTAACTACAATGAGCAGTTCTTC
cdr3_aa: CASSLGQGNYNEQFF

d_call: -
v_call: TRBV5-1
j_call: TRBJ2-6
clone_size: -
cdr3_nt: TGCGCCAGCAGCTTGCCGACAGCCGGCTCTGGGGCCAACGTCCTGACTTTC
cdr3_aa: CASSLPTAGSGANVLTF

d_call: -
v_call: TRBV7-2
j_call: TRBJ2-1
clone_size: -
cdr3_nt: TGTGCCAGCAGCTCCCGACTAGATTTGAATGAGCAGTTCTTC
cdr3_aa: CASSSRLDLNEQFF

d_call: -
v_call: TRBV14
j_call: TRBJ2-6
clone_size: -
cdr3_nt: TGTGCCAGCAGCCGGAGACAGATCCCTACAGCCGCAACCCCGCAAGGGGCCAACGTCCTGACTTTC
cdr3_aa: CASSRRQIPTAATPQGANVLTF

d_call: TRBD1
v_call: TRBV10-2
j_call: TRBJ2-5
clone_size: -
cdr3_nt: TGCGCCAGCAGGGCAGGGGGCAAAGAGACCCAGTACTTC
cdr3_aa: CASRAGGKETQYF

d_call: TRBD1
v_call: TRBV11-2
j_call: TRBJ1-1
clone_size: -
cdr3_nt: TGTGCCAGCAGCCCCTGGGACAGGGGCATCGCGATGAACACTGAAGCTTTCTTT
cdr3_aa: CASSPWDRGIAMNTEAFF

d_call: TRBD2
v_call: TRBV7-3
j_call: TRBJ2-7
clone_size: once
cdr3_nt: TGTGCCAGCAGCTTATCCGGGACTAGCGGGGGGACCTACGAGCAGTACTTC
cdr3_aa: CASSLSGTSGGTYEQYF

d_call: TRBD2
v_call: TRBV11-2
j_call: TRBJ2-7
clone_size: -
cdr3_nt: TGTGCCAGCAGCCCGGGGGGGAGTCTTGGGGAGCAGTACTTC
cdr3_aa: CASSPGGSLGEQYF

d_call: -
v_call: TRBV9
j_call: TRBJ1-5
clone_size: -
cdr3_nt: TGTGCCAGCAGCGTAGGGTCAGGGGCTAGCCAGCCCCAGCATTTT
cdr3_aa: CASSVGSGASQPQHF

d_call: TRBD1
v_call: TRBV28
j_call: TRBJ1-1
clone_size: -
cdr3_nt: TGTGCCAGCAGTTGGGACAGGGATGGGGGGAACACTGAAGCTTTCTTT
cdr3_aa: CASSWDRDGGNTEAFF

d_call: -
v_call: TRBV30
j_call: TRBJ1-3
clone_size: -
cdr3_nt: TGTGCCTGGAGTTATCGGAGGTTGGCTGGAAACACCATATATTTT
cdr3_aa: CAWSYRRLAGNTIYF

d_call: TRBD2
v_call: TRBV7-2
j_call: TRBJ2-3
clone_size: once
cdr3_nt: TGTGCCAGCAGACGGGGGACTAGCGGGCTTAGCACAGATACGCAGTATTTT
cdr3_aa: CASRRGTSGLSTDTQYF

d_call: TRBD1
v_call: TRBV28
j_call: TRBJ2-7
clone_size: -
cdr3_nt: TGTGCCAGCAGTTTAGAGGACAGGCACTCATACGAGCAGTACTTC
cdr3_aa: CASSLEDRHSYEQYF

d_call: -
v_call: TRBV5-6
j_call: TRBJ1-1
clone_size: -
cdr3_nt: TGTGCCAGCACCCTAATAGACAGGAACACTGAAGCTTTCTTT
cdr3_aa: CASTLIDRNTEAFF

d_call: -
v_call: TRBV27
j_call: TRBJ1-2
clone_size: -
cdr3_nt: TGTGCCAGCAGTCTTTACCCCGACTACTATGGCTACACCTTC
cdr3_aa: CASSLYPDYYGYTF

d_call: TRBD1
v_call: TRBV5-1
j_call: TRBJ2-1
clone_size: -
cdr3_nt: TGCGCCAGCAGCTTAGCACAGGGGTTTTCCTACAATGAGCAGTTCTTC
cdr3_aa: CASSLAQGFSYNEQFF

d_call: -
v_call: TRBV15
j_call: TRBJ2-5
clone_size: -
cdr3_nt: TGTGCCACCAGCAGATTCCGAGGGGGAGAGACCCAGTACTTC
cdr3_aa: CATSRFRGGETQYF

d_call: -
v_call: TRBV7-9
j_call: TRBJ2-1
clone_size: -
cdr3_nt: TGTGCCAGCAGGGATCCTCCGGGACAAACCTACAATGAGCAGTTCTTC
cdr3_aa: CASRDPPGQTYNEQFF

d_call: -
v_call: TRBV21-1
j_call: TRBJ1-1
clone_size: -
cdr3_nt: TGTGCCAGCAGCAATCTCATATTGCGGCAGAACACTGAAGCTTTCTTT
cdr3_aa: CASSNLILRQNTEAFF

d_call: -
v_call: TRBV19
j_call: TRBJ1-5
clone_size: -
cdr3_nt: TGTGCCAGTAGTATTAGGGACACTAATCAGCCCCAGCATTTT
cdr3_aa: CASSIRDTNQPQHF

d_call: -
v_call: TRBV5-1
j_call: TRBJ2-1
clone_size: -
cdr3_nt: TGCGCCAGCAGCTTGAACGGGGGAAGCTCCTACAATGAGCAGTTCTTC
cdr3_aa: CASSLNGGSSYNEQFF

d_call: -
v_call: TRBV4-1
j_call: TRBJ2-7
clone_size: -
cdr3_nt: TGCGCCAGCAGCCAAGTATCTGGAGGGTACGAGCAGTACTTC
cdr3_aa: CASSQVSGGYEQYF

d_call: -
v_call: TRBV19
j_call: TRBJ1-4
clone_size: -
cdr3_nt: TGTGCCAGTAGCGTGGTTAGAGAGAATGAAAAACTGTTTTTT
cdr3_aa: CASSVVRENEKLFF

d_call: -
v_call: TRBV27
j_call: TRBJ2-7
clone_size: once
cdr3_nt: TGTGCCAGCAGTTTAGGCAGGGGCAGGGAGCAGTACTTC
cdr3_aa: CASSLGRGREQYF

d_call: -
v_call: TRBV19
j_call: TRBJ1-4
clone_size: -
cdr3_nt: TGTGCCAGTAGTATCCTTGGGGGCCCTAATGAAAAACTGTTTTTT
cdr3_aa: CASSILGGPNEKLFF